These 9 T cell receptor beta chains originate from one sample sequenced in a study of circulating and synovial CD4+ cells in juvenile arthritis. Produced via immunoSEQ multiplex PCR; TCRdb's table is partial and in-frame only. The table has about 16,000 clones, around 91% seen once. The sample comprised CD4+ T cells from blood. These TCRs come from a human donor with juvenile idiopathic arthritis.

The V gene is TRBV9, the J gene TRBJ1-4, with 9 bases that match TRBD1. The CDR3 covers 15 residues. J gave up 7 bases and V 5 bases, and 9 bases lay outside the gene matches. Germline V gives CDR1 SGDLS, CDR2 YYNGEE. The CDR3, as DNA: TGTGCCAGCAGTGACGAACAGGGGGCAAGTGAAAAACTGTTTTTT. Protein product: CASSDEQGASEKLFF. The whole variable domain, remainder taken from reference TRBV9 and TRBJ1-4, is DSGVTQTPKHLITATGQRVTLRCSPRSGDLSVYWYQQSLDQGLQFLIQYYNGEERAKGNILERFSAQQFPDLHSELNLSSLELGDSALYFCASSDEQGASEKLFFGSGTQLSVL.

For the CDR3, the DNA is TGTGCCTGGAGTGTTTTGGGGCCAGGGGCCAACATTCCCGGGGAGCTGTTTTTT. Protein sequence: CAWSVLGPGANIPGELFF. This chain connects TRBV30 to TRBJ2-2; D is perhaps TRBD1 (6 bases). Deletions cut 0 bases from V and 6 bases from J, with 23 bases between. The germline gives CDR1 GTSNPN, CDR2 SVGIG (reference sequence). CDR3 length: 18 amino acids.

The chain employs TRBV18 and TRBJ1-6; no clear D gene. Germline values: CDR1 KGHSH, CDR2 LQKENI. Trimming pared 2 bases from V and 6 bases from J, leaving 11 bases between. The length of the CDR3 is 15 residues. The CDR3 sequence: CASSPKEAVNSPLHF. CDR3 coding DNA: TGTGCCAGCTCACCAAAGGAGGCCGTTAATTCACCCCTCCACTTT.

This chain joins TRBV7-2 and TRBJ2-3; D remains unclear. The CDR3 spans 12 residues. The V and J ends lost 1 base and 8 bases respectively, with 7 bases between them. Germline lookup yields CDR1 SGHTA and CDR2 FQGNSA. The CDR3 sequence: CASSLVYGTQYF. The CDR3 DNA follows: TGTGCCAGCAGCTTAGTGTACGGTACGCAGTATTTT. Combining the CDR3 with reference TRBV7-2 and TRBJ2-3 gives the whole variable domain GAGVSQSPSNKVTEKGKDVELRCDPISGHTALYWYRQSLGQGLEFLIYFQGNSAPDKSGLPSDRFSAERTGGSVSTLTIQRTQQEDSAVYLCASSLVYGTQYFGPGTRLTVL.

The CDR3 spells CASSFVDRVTEAFF. The CDR3 DNA is TGTGCCAGCAGCTTCGTGGACAGGGTCACTGAAGCTTTCTTT. This chain connects TRBV5-6 to TRBJ1-1; 8 bases are shared with TRBD1. With V trimmed by 2 bases and J by 4 bases, 4 bases remained unmatched. The CDR3 covers 14 residues. Germline CDR1 and CDR2: SGHDT and YYEEEE.

This clone was detected only once. The CDR3, as DNA: TGTGCCAGCAGCCCTCTCGGGCGGGGGGGCCCCAATGAGCAGTTCTTC. Encoded protein: CASSPLGRGGPNEQFF. The rearrangement links TRBV21-1 to TRBJ2-1; the D call of TRBD2 is as the table states it, not checked on the DNA. TRBV21-1 is a recognized pseudogene. The CDR3 extends over 16 amino acids.

This chain uses TRBV28 with TRBJ1-5, with D possibly being TRBD1 (5 bases). V lost 6 bases and J lost 3, with 12 bases in between. Germline V lookup: CDR1 MDHEN, CDR2 SYDVKM. CDR3 length: 14 amino acids. CDR3 protein: CASSAAGFNQPQHF. The DNA of the CDR3 is TGTGCCAGCAGCGCCGCAGGGTTCAATCAGCCCCAGCATTTT.

This chain uses TRBV10-3 with TRBJ2-3, with D possibly TRBD1 on 5 matching bases. The germline V gene has CDR1 ENHRY and CDR2 SYGVKD. The ends were cut back, 2 bases at V and 0 bases at J, with 18 bases in the middle. CDR3 length: 18 residues. CDR3 sequence (DNA): TGTGCCATCAGTGAGCGACCCATCAGGGTTGCTAGCACAGATACGCAGTATTTT. It translates to CAISERPIRVASTDTQYF.

The rearrangement links TRBV7-2 to TRBJ1-2; possibly TRBD1 for D (5 bases). CDR1 is SGHTA and CDR2 is FQGNSA in the germline V gene. This CDR3 region has 13 residues. Trimming left V 6 bases short and J 6 bases short, with 14 bases between. CDR3 region: CASSLSREDGYTF. The CDR3 coding sequence is TGTGCCAGCAGTCTGAGCAGGGAAGATGGCTACACCTTC. The full variable domain, rest sourced from reference TRBV7-2 and TRBJ1-2, is GAGVSQSPSNKVTEKGKDVELRCDPISGHTALYWYRQSLGQGLEFLIYFQGNSAPDKSGLPSDRFSAERTGGSVSTLTIQRTQQEDSAVYLCASSLSREDGYTFGSGTRLTVV.